This TCR beta chain was profiled in a study of blood T cell repertoires in COVID-19 (dated by TCRdb to 2020 to 2021). In terms of the full investigation: Collaborator samples came from the United States, Italy and Spain and covered acute and convalescent phases of COVID-19. The material from the prospective study consisted of cDNA or gDNA derived from T cells, B-cell-depleted T cells, or PBMCs. Deeply sampled blood TCRbeta repertoires from subjects exposed to, actively infected with, or recovered from COVID-19 were included in the dataset. A freely available public database, intended as a resource for researchers studying the immune response to SARS-CoV-2, is where the repertoires were released. Samples were obtained from the ongoing ImmuneRACE study (first 160 participants) and from 1,254 subjects provided by 6 global collaborators. The sample metadata nearly always contained a de-identified subject ID, COVID-19 status, age in years and sex. HLA class I and class II types, where available, came from metadata supplied by the sample provider rather than from assay-based typing.

TCRbeta CDR3 regions were amplified from genomic DNA using the immunoSEQ Assay, a bias-controlled multiplex PCR. Per the authors' processing: Within the assay, amplification of reference gene primers was used to estimate how many nucleated cells each sample contained. Sequence reads were collapsed and filtered to measure the absolute abundance of every unique TCRbeta CDR3 rearrangement. For each sample, productive Simpson clonality was calculated as the square root of Simpson's diversity index across productive rearrangements. Imported from immuneACCESS, the table was reduced by TCRdb to in-frame sequences with V and J called. These copies leave out some clones; in studies compared against another copy, an unresolved V gene accounts for under half, and the cause of the remainder is not known. The D gene and trimming were derived from the DNA, and the V and J assignments and clone size from that table. This sample has 200,000 to 250,000 clones in its table, and about 84% of those were observed once. About 2% of the sample is held by the ten biggest clonotypes.

Broader findings and caveats from the paper: How much clinical and demographic metadata was included differed by source and by participant, and the metadata was provided uncurated.

CDR1 SGHDT and CDR2 YYEEEE were looked up in the germline V gene. The CDR3 goes from the cysteine to the phenylalanine over 14 residues. Only CDR3 DNA is held: 42 bases, read in frame from base 1. The germline V and J ends show losses of 8 bases and 4 bases respectively, and no gene match explains 8 bases of the junction. This clone has only one observation. Its antigen target is currently unknown. Per-base qualities were not stored, and no clone one base away is much larger. Participants in the prospective study were enrolled through a virtual design, were aged roughly 18 to 90 years, and lived in 24 United States geographic areas. In the prospective study, cohorts were assigned on the basis of participant-reported clinical history obtained from a screening survey and a study questionnaire. ImmuneRACE Cohort 3 recovered participants were defined by two consecutive negative NP/OP PCR tests, healthcare professional clearance, or symptom resolution. Each participant in the prospective study had whole blood, serum and a nasopharyngeal or oropharyngeal swab collected by mobile phlebotomists. Prospective study participants could optionally give additional blood draws and questionnaires over an approximately 2-month period. Before DNA extraction, blood samples from the prospective study were shipped at room temperature or frozen.

The chain links TRBV5-6 with TRBJ2-2, with 7 central nucleotides matching TRBD2. Sequenced: PBMCs or T cells enriched from blood (not recorded which). The sequence derives from a man aged 55 to 69 who had recovered from COVID-19. The CDR3 protein: CASLPGLSTGELFF. The sequenced DNA is TGTGCCAGTCTACCGGGACTAAGCACCGGGGAGCTGTTTTTT.